The rows below give T cell receptor beta chains drawn from one sample of a study of blood T cell repertoires in COVID-19. Clones were read by immunoSEQ multiplex PCR, and TCRdb kept only the in-frame ones, dropping some. The table lists some 320,000 clones, 70% to 90% of them singletons. Sequenced material: PBMCs or T cells enriched from blood (not recorded which). The receptors were gathered from a woman aged 25 to 45 who had recovered from COVID-19. Both conserved end residues are part of each CDR3. D genes are given only for firm matches. Only some rows state a clone size, as once, few, many or a class for expanded clones.

- TRBD1 TRBJ1-2 TRBV5-1 TGCGCCAGCAGCCTCACAGGGGATGTTGATGGCTACACCTTC CASSLTGDVDGYTF
- - TRBJ1-3 TRBV5-1 TGCGCCAGCAGCCTGGCAGGGGCCAACTCTGGAAACACCATATATTTT CASSLAGANSGNTIYF
- - TRBJ2-3 TRBV7-3 TGTGCCAGCAGCTTACCCCCCATAGATACGCAGTATTTT CASSLPPIDTQYF
- - TRBJ1-2 TRBV6-5 TGTGCCAGCAGTTCCCGACGGGGCTATGGCTACACCTTC CASSSRRGYGYTF
- TRBD1 TRBJ2-1 TRBV5-8 TGTGCCAGCAGCTTGAGGGACAGGGGTTCCGAGCAGTTCTTC CASSLRDRGSEQFF
- - TRBJ1-5 TRBV5-8 TGTGCCAGCAGCTTGTACGGTAGCAATCAGCCCCAGCATTTT CASSLYGSNQPQHF
- TRBD2 TRBJ2-5 TRBV7-2 TGTGCCAGCAGCTTTGGTAGCGGGGAAGAGACCCAGTACTTC CASSFGSGEETQYF
- - TRBJ2-7 TRBV13 TGTGCCAGCAGCCTTCAGTACGAGCAGTACTTC CASSLQYEQYF
- - TRBJ1-1 TRBV27 TGTGCCAGCAGTTTTACAGGGATGAACACTGAAGCTTTCTTT CASSFTGMNTEAFF
- TRBD2 TRBJ2-7 TRBV7-2 TGTGCCAGCAGCTTAGCGATGGCGGGGGGGGAGTACGAGCAGTACTTC CASSLAMAGGEYEQYF
- - TRBJ1-3 TRBV4-1 TGCGCCAGCAGCCAAGACAGGTTTTCTGGAAACACCATATATTTT CASSQDRFSGNTIYF
- - TRBJ1-2 TRBV15 TGTGCCACCGGATCAACGGCCAGCCGGACGGGGAACCGCCATCATGGCTACACCTTC CATGSTASRTGNRHHGYTF
- - TRBJ1-2 TRBV6-6 TGTGCCAGCAGTTACGATCGGGGGGCGTTTAGTGGCTACACCTTC CASSYDRGAFSGYTF
- TRBD1 TRBJ1-1 TRBV23-1 TGCGCCAGCAGTCAATGCACACAACCCGGGACAGGGGAAGGACACACTGAAGCTTTCTTT CASSQCTQPGTGEGHTEAFF
- - TRBJ1-1 TRBV5-6 TGTGCCAGCAGCCATAGGGGGAACACTGAAGCTTTCTTT CASSHRGNTEAFF
- - TRBJ1-1 TRBV11-3 TGTGCCAGCAGCTTTAGGCGGTACGCTGAAGCTTTCTTT CASSFRRYAEAFF
once TRBD1 TRBJ1-2 TRBV5-1 TGCGCCAGCTTCGGAGGGACAGTCCTCCCCCTTGGTGGCTACACCTTC CASFGGTVLPLGGYTF
- - TRBJ2-7 TRBV5-4 TGTGCCAGCAGCTTGGGATCGGGGGGCGGGCCCTACGAGCAGTACTTC CASSLGSGGGPYEQYF
- TRBD1 TRBJ1-2 TRBV7-6 TGTGCCAGCAGCTTCTGGGACAGAGAAGGCTACACCTTC CASSFWDREGYTF
- - TRBJ1-5 TRBV30 TGTGCCTGGTCACGGGGGGCCTATAGCAATCAGCCCCAGCATTTT CAWSRGAYSNQPQHF
- TRBD1 TRBJ2-7 TRBV29-1 TGCAGCGTTGAAGGGACAGGGATTCACGAGCAGTACTTC CSVEGTGIHEQYF
- - TRBJ1-3 TRBV19 TGTGCCAGTAGGCGAAAAAACAGGTTTTCTGGAAACACCATATATTTT CASRRKNRFSGNTIYF
- TRBD2 TRBJ2-3 TRBV11-2 TGTGCCAGCAGCTTCTCGAGCGGGGTTTGGGAAGATACGCAGTATTTT CASSFSSGVWEDTQYF
- - TRBJ1-6 TRBV7-9 TGTGCCAGCAGCCCAGACTCTCCGGTACCCCTCCACTTT CASSPDSPVPLHF
- - TRBJ2-7 TRBV7-2 TGTGCCAGCAGCCATGCCTACGAGCAGTACTTC CASSHAYEQYF
- TRBD2 TRBJ2-7 TRBV2 TGTGCCAGCAGAAGAGACACCGGGACTAAGGTGGAGGAGCAGTACTTC CASRRDTGTKVEEQYF
- TRBD2 TRBJ2-5 TRBV28 TGTGCCAGCAGGCAACAGCTAGCGGGGGGATACAGTACCCAGTACTTC CASRQQLAGGYSTQYF
- - TRBJ1-5 TRBV19 TGTGCCAGTACCTCGGGGGACCAGCCCCAGCATTTT CASTSGDQPQHF
- TRBD1 TRBJ1-1 TRBV6-5 TGTGCCACCAAACAGGGGCCGGCCACTGAAGCTTTCTTT CATKQGPATEAFF
- - TRBJ1-2 TRBV7-3 TGTGCCAGCACCTCCTCACCAGGGCAGCGTGACTACACCTTC CASTSSPGQRDYTF
- - TRBJ1-1 TRBV20-1 TGCAGTGCTAGATGGGCGACTGAAGCTTTCTTT CSARWATEAFF
once - TRBJ2-1 TRBV6-2/TRBV6-3 TGTGCCAGCAGTCTCCTCGCGGGGTCGTTTCATGAGCAGTTCTTC CASSLLAGSFHEQFF
- - TRBJ2-7 TRBV12-3/TRBV12-4 TGTGCCAGCAGTTTAGTACACAGGGACGAGCAGTACTTC CASSLVHRDEQYF
- - TRBJ2-7 TRBV30 TGTGCCTGGAGTGTCAGGACGGGGTCCTACGAGCAGTACTTC CAWSVRTGSYEQYF
- - TRBJ2-7 TRBV27 TGTGCCAGCAGTTTAGAGGGTGGGACCTACGAGCAGTACTTC CASSLEGGTYEQYF
- TRBD1 TRBJ2-2 TRBV7-6 TGTGCCAGCAGCGGACAGGGGCGGGACACCGGGGAGCTGTTTTTT CASSGQGRDTGELFF
- TRBD2 TRBJ2-1 TRBV10-3 TGTGCCATCACGGCTAGCGGGGCCTACAATGAGCAGTTCTTC CAITASGAYNEQFF
- - TRBJ1-2 TRBV19 TGTGCCAGTAGTACGGAGGTGCGTGGCTACACCTTC CASSTEVRGYTF